The rows below give T cell receptor beta chains drawn from one sample of a study of cytomegalovirus exposure and HLA in healthy donors. Libraries were prepared by immunoSEQ multiplex PCR; TCRdb keeps only in-frame clonotypes and omits some of them. The sample gives 150,000 to 160,000 clones, 80% of which show up once; about 13% is in the top ten. The sequenced sample was PBMCs. The origin of the receptors is a man aged 30 to 45 in good health and CMV-seropositive. Each CDR3 is given with its conserved first and last residue. D genes are given only for firm matches. Part of the rows lack a size; the others show once, few, many or a class for expanded clones.

abundance	len	v_gene	j_gene	d_gene	CDR3nt	CDR3aa
.	15	TRBV5-1	TRBJ2-7	TRBD2	TGCGCCAGCAGCTTGGGACTAGCGGGAGTTCTCGAGCAGTACTTC	CASSLGLAGVLEQYF
.	13	TRBV6-1	TRBJ1-2	TRBD1	TGTGCCAGCAGTGGTACGGGACAGGGAGGCTACACCTTC	CASSGTGQGGYTF
.	16	TRBV19	TRBJ2-2	TRBD1	TGTGCCAGTAGTCCGGGACAGGGGGCGGACACCGGGGAGCTGTTTTTT	CASSPGQGADTGELFF
few	14	TRBV6-6	TRBJ1-5	.	TGTGCCAGCAGTCCCGACAGTAGCAATCAGCCCCAGCATTTT	CASSPDSSNQPQHF
.	15	TRBV6-6	TRBJ2-4	.	TGTGCCAGCAGTTACGGCGGGGTAGGCAAAAACATTCAGTACTTC	CASSYGGVGKNIQYF
.	15	TRBV7-7	TRBJ2-2	TRBD2	TGTGCTAGCAGCCCGACTAGCGCCACCGCCGGGGAGCTGTTTTTT	CASSPTSATAGELFF
.	13	TRBV29-1	TRBJ2-2	.	TGCAGCGTTGACAGATCGAACACCGGGGAGCTGTTTTTT	CSVDRSNTGELFF
.	14	TRBV4-2	TRBJ1-5	.	TGTGCCAGCAGCCAAACAGGGAGCAATCAGCCCCAGCATTTT	CASSQTGSNQPQHF
.	17	TRBV5-4	TRBJ1-4	.	TGTGCCAGCAGCTTGGCCGGGTCAGCCGCAACTAATGAAAAACTGTTTTTT	CASSLAGSAATNEKLFF
few	16	TRBV4-1	TRBJ1-5	TRBD1	TGCGCCAGCAGCCAGGCTTTGGACAGGGTGCGTCAGCCCCAGCATTTT	CASSQALDRVRQPQHF
.	14	TRBV4-1	TRBJ2-7	.	TGCGCCAGCAGCCGGGCCATGAATGCCTACGAGCAGTACTTC	CASSRAMNAYEQYF
.	16	TRBV4-2	TRBJ2-1	TRBD2	TGTGCCAGCAGCCAAGGGGGGGAGACTAGCCGCAATGAGCAGTTCTTC	CASSQGGETSRNEQFF
.	13	TRBV14	TRBJ2-5	.	TGTGCCAGCAGCCACCGACAGCAAGAGACCCAGTACTTC	CASSHRQQETQYF
.	14	TRBV28	TRBJ1-2	.	TGTGCCAGCGCCCGGTGGACGGGGGACTATGGCTACACCTTC	CASARWTGDYGYTF
few	14	TRBV6-6	TRBJ1-1	.	TGTGCCAGCAGTTATGGCCGGGGAGGCACTGAAGCTTTCTTT	CASSYGRGGTEAFF
.	19	TRBV4-2	TRBJ2-3	TRBD2	TGTGCCAGCAGCCAAGATCTCCAACTAGCGGGAGGGGACACAGATACGCAGTATTTT	CASSQDLQLAGGDTDTQYF
.	16	TRBV5-6	TRBJ1-2	.	TGTGCCAGCAGCTTGGGGGGCAGGGGAATTAACTATGGCTACACCTTC	CASSLGGRGINYGYTF